One and the same sample provided the 30 T cell receptor beta chains below, sequenced in a study of Ad26.COV2.S vaccination and SARS-CoV-2 variants. Treatment here: some 19 received Ad26.COV2.S at low or high dose, single or two shots; 5 received placebo; per-sample allocation not given. Specimens were obtained on day 63 following the first vaccine or placebo injection. Sequenced by immunoSEQ multiplex PCR; TCRdb stores in-frame clones only, minus some. The sample records 430,000 or so clones, 75% to 95% being singletons. Material: peripheral blood, obtained in a trial of Ad26.COV2.S vaccine versus placebo. Receptors originate from a person between 18 and 65 years old who received the Ad26.COV2.S COVID-19 vaccine or a placebo.

This clone was seen only once. This sequence joins TRBV14 and TRBJ2-5, with D possibly matching TRBD2 (6 bases). Germline loops: CDR1 SGHDN, CDR2 FVKESK. V was shortened by 4 bases and J by 4 bases, with 13 bases between the two germline ends. CDR3 size: 14 residues. The DNA of the CDR3 is TGTGCCAGCAGCCCAGGCACTAGCCGAGAGACCCAGTACTTC. Protein product: CASSPGTSRETQYF.

This chain connects TRBV29-1 to TRBJ2-7, with 7 nucleotides matching TRBD2. Trimming cost V 0 bases and J 3 bases; bases outside gene matches: 8. Per germline, CDR1 SQVTM and CDR2 ANQGSEA. The CDR3 is 15 amino acids. DNA for the CDR3: TGCAGCGTTGAAGATATAAGCGGGGCCAACTACGAGCAGTACTTC. This translates into CSVEDISGANYEQYF.

The rearrangement links TRBV20-1 to TRBJ1-3, with D possibly TRBD1 on 5 matching bases. V was clipped by 3 bases and J by 0 bases, with 9 bases between them. From germline, CDR1 is DFQATT and CDR2 SNEGSKA (reference sequence). The CDR3 loop spans 14 amino acids. The CDR3 DNA is TGCAGTGCTAGTGGGGACTACTCTGGAAACACCATATATTTT. Protein: CSASGDYSGNTIYF.

This clone was seen only once. This sequence joins TRBV18 and TRBJ2-5; possibly TRBD2 for D (5 bases). V was clipped by 2 bases and J by 5 bases, with 12 bases between them. There are 14 residues in the CDR3. Germline values: CDR1 KGHSH, CDR2 LQKENI. The CDR3 sequence is CASSPAGDGETQYF. Written as DNA, the CDR3 is TGTGCCAGCTCACCAGCCGGGGATGGGGAGACCCAGTACTTC.

The gene calls are TRBV15 and TRBJ2-7, with D possibly matching TRBD1 (6 bases). The germline V gene has CDR1 LNHNV and CDR2 YYDKDF (reference sequence). V lost 0 bases and J 6 bases, leaving 6 bases between the germline ends. The CDR3 has 12 residues. The CDR3 here is CATSRDRGEQYF. For the CDR3, the DNA is TGTGCCACCAGCAGAGACAGGGGCGAGCAGTACTTC. The full variable domain, rest sourced from reference TRBV15 and TRBJ2-7, is DAMVIQNPRYQVTQFGKPVTLSCSQTLNHNVMYWYQQKSSQAPKLLFHYYDKDFNNEADTPDNFQSRRPNTSFCFLDIRSPGLGDTAMYLCATSRDRGEQYFGPGTRLTVT.

This chain links TRBV29-1 with TRBJ2-2, with 10 bases identical to TRBD2. The CDR3 totals 15 residues. The ends lost 5 bases at V and 0 bases at J; junction bases unmatched: 3. Germline V gene data show CDR1 as SQVTM and CDR2 as ANQGSEA. CDR3: CSVRAGGPNTGELFF. DNA of the CDR3: TGCAGCGTTAGAGCGGGAGGGCCGAACACCGGGGAGCTGTTTTTT.

The rearrangement uses TRBV19 and TRBJ1-1; 7 nucleotides line up with TRBD1. CDR3 length equals 12 residues. CDR1 LNHDA and CDR2 SQIVND come from the germline V gene (reference sequence). The V and J ends lost 6 bases and 4 bases, in that order; junction bases with no gene match: 2. The CDR3 protein is CASRTGVTEAFF. The CDR3 DNA reads TGTGCCAGTAGAACAGGGGTCACTGAAGCTTTCTTT.

The chain couples TRBV5-6 to TRBJ1-1; D may be TRBD1 (5 bases). V dropped 3 bases and J dropped 1 base, with 19 bases sitting between them. In germline, CDR1 is SGHDT, CDR2 YYEEEE. The CDR3 is made up of 17 amino acids. CDR3 sequence: CASSWGDPGRQNTEAFF. The CDR3 nucleotides read TGTGCCAGCAGCTGGGGGGATCCGGGACGGCAGAACACTGAAGCTTTCTTT.

The genes are TRBV28 and TRBJ2-5, with TRBD2 matching 9 bases. V was pared by 2 bases and J by 5 bases, with 12 bases of the junction left unmatched. The CDR3 totals 17 residues. The germline CDR1 and CDR2 sequences are MDHEN and SYDVKM. This CDR3 reads CASSLVFSGSSGETQYF. CDR3 sequence (DNA): TGTGCCAGCAGTTTAGTTTTTAGCGGGAGTTCTGGTGAGACCCAGTACTTC.

The chain links TRBV28 to TRBJ1-2; 8 bases match TRBD1. The CDR3 covers 16 residues. The germline V gene encodes CDR1 MDHEN and CDR2 SYDVKM. The junction had 8 bases not matched to a gene; V was cut back by 1 base and J by 4 bases. CDR3 protein: CASSLSGQERGYGYTF. CDR3 DNA: TGTGCCAGCAGTTTATCGGGACAGGAAAGGGGCTATGGCTACACCTTC.

In DNA, the CDR3 is TGCGCCAGCAGCTTGGGAGGCGCAGCCTCTGGGGCCAACGTCCTGACTTTC. It specifies CASSLGGAASGANVLTF. The chain links TRBV5-1 to TRBJ2-6; D not certain. The CDR3 is made up of 17 amino acids. V was cut by 0 bases and J by 0 bases, with 10 bases left in between. CDR1 SGHRS and CDR2 YFSETQ come from the germline V gene. The whole variable domain, remainder taken from reference TRBV5-1 and TRBJ2-6, is KAGVTQTPRYLIKTRGQQVTLSCSPISGHRSVSWYQQTPGQGLQFLFEYFSETQRNKGNFPGRFSGRQFSNSRSEMNVSTLELGDSALYLCASSLGGAASGANVLTFGAGSRLTVL.

The sample holds one count of this clone. V is TRBV6-1 and J is TRBJ2-7, with 10 nucleotides matching TRBD2. The V segment lost 2 bases and the J segment 0 bases; nucleotides outside the gene matches: 10. In germline, CDR1 is MNHNS, CDR2 SASEGT. The CDR3 contains 18 residues. The chain's CDR3 is CASSEWPSGRATSYEQYF. The CDR3 coding sequence is TGTGCCAGCAGTGAATGGCCTAGCGGGAGAGCCACCTCCTACGAGCAGTACTTC.

V is TRBV30 and J is TRBJ1-2; no clear D gene. V lost 4 bases and J 0 bases, leaving 9 bases between the germline ends. This CDR3 comprises 13 residues. The germline V gene encodes CDR1 GTSNPN and CDR2 SVGIG (reference sequence). CDR3 region: CAWTEQSNYGYTF. The DNA for the CDR3 is TGTGCCTGGACTGAACAGTCTAACTATGGCTACACCTTC.

The genes are TRBV7-2 and TRBJ1-3, with TRBD1 as a possible D gene (5 bases). This CDR3 has 13 residues. Trimming left V 4 bases short and J 2 bases short, with 6 bases between. Germline values: CDR1 SGHTA, CDR2 FQGNSA. This CDR3 reads CASSSDTGNTIYF. The CDR3 region has the DNA TGTGCCAGCAGCTCGGACACTGGAAACACCATATATTTT.

This clone has just one count. This chain uses TRBV3-1 (or the pseudogene TRBV3-2) with TRBJ2-4; 12 bases align to TRBD2. Looked up from germline, CDR1 is LGHDT and CDR2 is YNNKEL (reference sequence). The CDR3 runs 20 residues. The ends lost 1 base at V and 0 bases at J; junction bases unmatched: 10. DNA for the CDR3: TGTGCCAGCAGCCAAGGGCCTAGCGGGAGGGGAATTCTAGCCAAAAACATTCAGTACTTC. Its translation is CASSQGPSGRGILAKNIQYF.

The V gene is TRBV28, the J gene TRBJ2-1, with 8 bases identical to TRBD2. The V segment lost 11 bases and the J segment 0 bases; nucleotides outside the gene matches: 15. Germline CDR1 is MDHEN and CDR2 is SYDVKM. This CDR3 contains 17 residues. The CDR3 coding sequence is TGTGCCGCAGGCAGCCTAGCGGGTCCTAGCTCCTACAATGAGCAGTTCTTC. Translating gives CAAGSLAGPSSYNEQFF.

This clone has a single count. The J gene is TRBJ1-3, the V gene TRBV30; D possibly corresponds to TRBD1 (5 bases). The V and J ends lost 1 base and 0 bases respectively, with 10 bases between them. The CDR3 has 15 residues. Looked up from germline, CDR1 is GTSNPN and CDR2 is SVGIG (reference sequence). CDR3 in DNA: TGTGCCTGGAGTGAAACAGGAATCTCTGGAAACACCATATATTTT. Its translation: CAWSETGISGNTIYF.

The V gene is TRBV30, the J gene TRBJ2-7; possible D gene TRBD2, 6 bases. Germline lookup yields CDR1 GTSNPN and CDR2 SVGIG (reference sequence). The CDR3 spans 15 residues. Trimming shortened V by 3 bases and J by 6 bases, and 21 bases separated the two germline ends. CDR3 loop: CAWRKKGLPATEQYF. In DNA form, the CDR3 reads TGTGCCTGGAGGAAAAAGGGACTCCCCGCAACCGAGCAGTACTTC.

This clone has just one count. V gene TRBV5-4 combines with J gene TRBJ2-1; a weak D match, TRBD1 (5 bases). The CDR3 contains 15 residues. The ends were cut back, 1 base at V and 2 bases at J, with 10 bases in the middle. CDR1 is SGHNT and CDR2 is YYREEE in the germline V gene (reference sequence). CDR3 protein: CASSLWQGPYNEQFF. The CDR3 nucleotides read TGTGCCAGCAGCTTGTGGCAGGGCCCCTACAATGAGCAGTTCTTC.

The chain has TRBV5-4 and TRBJ2-5, with a weak D call TRBD1 (5 bases). The V gene's germline CDR1 is SGHNT and CDR2 YYREEE (reference sequence). The CDR3 length is 17 residues. The V end was cut by 0 bases, the J end by 5 bases, with 20 bases between. The CDR3 DNA reads TGTGCCAGCAGCTTGGGCCCCGCAGGGAAGGTGCGGGAGACCCAGTACTTC. Amino acid sequence: CASSLGPAGKVRETQYF.

As to this clone: A junction boundary mismatches the germline segment, possibly from a read error. The chain's CDR3 is CASSDSSGELFF. The CDR3 DNA follows: TGTGCCAGTAGTGACAGCTCCGGGGAGCTGTTTTTT. The rearrangement uses TRBV6-1 and TRBJ2-2; the D gene is possibly TRBD1 (5 bases). Germline lookup yields CDR1 MNHNS and CDR2 SASEGT. This CDR3 has 12 amino acids.

The V call is TRBV10-1, the J call TRBJ2-7, with D possibly being TRBD1 or TRBD2 (5 bases each). V was pared by 6 bases and J by 7 bases, with 16 bases between. This CDR3 contains 13 residues. Germline lookup yields CDR1 WNHNN and CDR2 SYGVQD (reference sequence). The CDR3 is CASSPQGQREQYF. The CDR3 region has the DNA TGCGCCAGCAGCCCCCAGGGTCAGCGGGAGCAGTACTTC.

This clone turned up a few times. This rearrangement joins TRBV19 to TRBJ1-1; maybe TRBD1 (5 bases). From germline, CDR1 is LNHDA and CDR2 SQIVND (reference sequence). The CDR3 sequence is 15 residues long. V lost 6 bases and J 1 base, leaving 15 bases between the germline ends. Here the CDR3 reads CASREQGVRNTEAFF. As DNA, the CDR3 is TGTGCCAGTAGAGAACAAGGGGTGAGGAACACTGAAGCTTTCTTT.

The chain has TRBV4-1 and TRBJ1-1; perhaps TRBD1 as D (5 bases). The CDR3 runs 13 residues. The germline CDR1 and CDR2 sequences are MGHRA and YSYEKL. The germline V and J ends were trimmed by 7 bases and 1 base, with 10 bases remaining between them. CDR3 amino acids: CASTRTGNTEAFF. CDR3 coding DNA: TGCGCCAGCACCCGAACAGGGAACACTGAAGCTTTCTTT.

In its sample, this clone was seen once. This chain links TRBV4-3 with TRBJ1-1; TRBD1 is a possible D gene (5 bases). Germline CDR1 LGHNA, CDR2 YSLEER. The CDR3 runs to 14 residues. V was trimmed by 1 base and J by 4 bases, leaving 10 bases between them. The CDR3 DNA reads TGCGCCAGCAGCCAAGTCAGGGCGCTCACTGAAGCTTTCTTT. Its translation is CASSQVRALTEAFF.

The chain joins TRBV7-3 to TRBJ1-1; TRBD1 matches 8 bases. This CDR3 has 13 amino acids. Germline lookup yields CDR1 SGHTA and CDR2 FQGTGA. The ends lost 6 bases at V and 4 bases at J; junction bases unmatched: 4. CDR3 DNA sequence: TGTGCCAGCAGATTCACAGGGGGCACTGAAGCTTTCTTT. Translation: CASRFTGGTEAFF. Looking up the rest from reference TRBV7-3 and TRBJ1-1 gives the full variable domain: GAGVSQTPSNKVTEKGKYVELRCDPISGHTALYWYRQSLGQGPEFLIYFQGTGAADDSGLPNDRFFAVRPEGSVSTLKIQRTERGDSAVYLCASRFTGGTEAFFGQGTRLTVV.

V is TRBV29-1 and J is TRBJ2-3, with D tentatively TRBD1 (6 bases). Between the trimmed V and J ends, which lost 4 bases and 2 bases, there was a span of 10 bases. Germline values: CDR1 SQVTM, CDR2 ANQGSEA. This CDR3 is built from 13 residues. The CDR3 coding sequence is TGCAGCGTTGTGGCAGGGGCCACAGATACGCAGTATTTT. It encodes CSVVAGATDTQYF.

The rearrangement uses TRBV28 and TRBJ1-5, with TRBD1 matching 8 bases. Germline assignment: CDR1 MDHEN and CDR2 SYDVKM. The CDR3 runs to 17 residues. V was clipped by 9 bases and J by 4 bases; unmatched bases: 17. CDR3 nucleotide sequence: TGTGCCAGTACTCCCCTCGGGCAGGGGGCTGGGAATCAGCCCCAGCATTTT. This sequence encodes CASTPLGQGAGNQPQHF. Variable domain in full (rest from reference TRBV28 and TRBJ1-5): DVKVTQSSRYLVKRTGEKVFLECVQDMDHENMFWYRQDPGLGLRLIYFSYDVKMKEKGDIPEGYSVSREKKERFSLILESASTNQTSMYLCASTPLGQGAGNQPQHFGDGTRLSIL.

The genes are TRBV2 and TRBJ2-3, with TRBD2 as a possible D gene (5 bases). This CDR3 has 14 amino acids. Trimming cost V 10 bases and J 0 bases, with 14 bases left between them. The germline V gene encodes CDR1 SNHLY and CDR2 FYNNEI. The CDR3 DNA sequence: TGTGCCACCCTCAGGAGGACTAGCACAGATACGCAGTATTTT. It yields the protein CATLRRTSTDTQYF.

The J gene is TRBJ2-7, the V gene TRBV5-5; a possible D gene is TRBD2 (5 bases). This CDR3 comprises 15 residues. V dropped 4 bases and J dropped 3 bases, with 17 bases sitting between them. Germline V gene sequence: CDR1 SGHKS, CDR2 YYEKEE (reference sequence). Written as DNA, the CDR3 is TGTGCCAGCAGCCGGCCATCGGGGATCCTCTACGAGCAGTACTTC. This translates into CASSRPSGILYEQYF.